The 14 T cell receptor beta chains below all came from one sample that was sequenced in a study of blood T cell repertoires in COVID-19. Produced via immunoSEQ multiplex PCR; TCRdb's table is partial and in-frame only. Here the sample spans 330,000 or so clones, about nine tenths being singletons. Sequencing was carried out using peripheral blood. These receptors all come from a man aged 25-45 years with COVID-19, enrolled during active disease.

CDR3: CASSLSAYEQYF. CDR3 coding DNA: TGTGCCAGCAGCTTATCAGCCTACGAGCAGTACTTC. The chain employs TRBV7-9 and TRBJ2-7, with D unclear. V lost 2 bases to trimming and J lost 2 bases, with 4 bases between them. The germline gives CDR1 SEHNR, CDR2 FQNEAQ (reference sequence). CDR3 length: 12 amino acids.

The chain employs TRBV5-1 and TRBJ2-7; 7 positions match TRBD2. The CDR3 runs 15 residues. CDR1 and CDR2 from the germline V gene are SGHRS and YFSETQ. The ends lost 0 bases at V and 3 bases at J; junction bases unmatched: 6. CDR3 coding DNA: TGCGCCAGCAGCTTGGCGAGGGACTATGACTACGAGCAGTACTTC. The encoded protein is CASSLARDYDYEQYF.

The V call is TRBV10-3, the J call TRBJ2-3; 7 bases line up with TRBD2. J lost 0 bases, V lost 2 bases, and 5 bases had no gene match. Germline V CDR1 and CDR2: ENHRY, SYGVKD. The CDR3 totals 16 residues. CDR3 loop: CAISEGRGMSTDTQYF. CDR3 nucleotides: TGTGCCATCAGTGAGGGGAGGGGCATGAGCACAGATACGCAGTATTTT.

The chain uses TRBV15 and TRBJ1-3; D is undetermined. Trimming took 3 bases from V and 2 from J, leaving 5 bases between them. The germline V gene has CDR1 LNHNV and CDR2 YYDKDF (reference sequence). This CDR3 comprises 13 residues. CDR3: CATSSRAGNTIYF. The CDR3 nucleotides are TGTGCCACCAGCAGTCGGGCTGGAAACACCATATATTTT.

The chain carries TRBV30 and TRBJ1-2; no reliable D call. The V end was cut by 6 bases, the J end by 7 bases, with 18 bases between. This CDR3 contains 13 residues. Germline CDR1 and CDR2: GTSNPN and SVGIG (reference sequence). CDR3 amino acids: CACVPPGFGGYTF. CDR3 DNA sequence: TGTGCCTGCGTCCCCCCAGGATTCGGTGGCTACACCTTC.

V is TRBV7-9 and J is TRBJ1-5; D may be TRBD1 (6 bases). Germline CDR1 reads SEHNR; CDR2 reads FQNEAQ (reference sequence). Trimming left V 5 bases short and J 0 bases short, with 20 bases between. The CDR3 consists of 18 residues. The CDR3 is CASSPLKVTGLSNQPQHF. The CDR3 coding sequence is TGTGCCAGCAGCCCCCTAAAGGTGACAGGACTTAGCAATCAGCCCCAGCATTTT.

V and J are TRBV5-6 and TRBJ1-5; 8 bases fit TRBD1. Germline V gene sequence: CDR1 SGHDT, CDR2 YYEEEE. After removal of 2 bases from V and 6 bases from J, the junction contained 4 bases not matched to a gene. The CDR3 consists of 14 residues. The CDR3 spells CASSFRGRSQPQHF. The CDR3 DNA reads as TGTGCCAGCAGCTTCAGGGGGCGCTCTCAGCCCCAGCATTTT.

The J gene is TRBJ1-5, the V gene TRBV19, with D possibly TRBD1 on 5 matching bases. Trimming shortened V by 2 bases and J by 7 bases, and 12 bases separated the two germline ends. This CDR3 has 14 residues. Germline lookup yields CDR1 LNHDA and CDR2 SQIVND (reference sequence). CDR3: CASSILLGEQPQHF. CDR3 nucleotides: TGTGCCAGTAGTATACTGTTAGGGGAACAGCCCCAGCATTTT.

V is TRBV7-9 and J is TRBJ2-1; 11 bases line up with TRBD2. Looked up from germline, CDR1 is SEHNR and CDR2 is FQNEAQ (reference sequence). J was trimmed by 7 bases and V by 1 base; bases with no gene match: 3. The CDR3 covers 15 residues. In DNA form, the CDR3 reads TGTGCCAGCAGCTTAGTAGCGGGAGGGTGGAATGAGCAGTTCTTC. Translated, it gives CASSLVAGGWNEQFF.

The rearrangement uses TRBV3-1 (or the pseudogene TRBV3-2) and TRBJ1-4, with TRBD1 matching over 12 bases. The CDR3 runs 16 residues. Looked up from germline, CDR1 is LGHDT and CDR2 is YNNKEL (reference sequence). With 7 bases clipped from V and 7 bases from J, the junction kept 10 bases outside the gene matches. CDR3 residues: CASTSIGTGGGEKLFF. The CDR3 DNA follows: TGTGCCAGCACCTCAATAGGGACAGGGGGCGGTGAAAAACTGTTTTTT.

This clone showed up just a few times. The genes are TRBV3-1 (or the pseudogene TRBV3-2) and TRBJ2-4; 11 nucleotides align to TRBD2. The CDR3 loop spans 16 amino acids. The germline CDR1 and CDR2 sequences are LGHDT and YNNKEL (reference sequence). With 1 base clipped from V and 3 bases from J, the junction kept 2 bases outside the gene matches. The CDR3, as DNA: TGTGCCAGCAGCCAAGGGACTAGCGGGTTCAAAAACATTCAGTACTTC. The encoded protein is CASSQGTSGFKNIQYF.

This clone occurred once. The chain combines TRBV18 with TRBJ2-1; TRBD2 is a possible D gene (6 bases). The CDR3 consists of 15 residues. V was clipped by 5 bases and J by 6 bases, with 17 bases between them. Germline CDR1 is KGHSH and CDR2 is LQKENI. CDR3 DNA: TGTGCCAGCTCATCCCCGGCGGGGAGGTTCAATGAGCAGTTCTTC. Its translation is CASSSPAGRFNEQFF.

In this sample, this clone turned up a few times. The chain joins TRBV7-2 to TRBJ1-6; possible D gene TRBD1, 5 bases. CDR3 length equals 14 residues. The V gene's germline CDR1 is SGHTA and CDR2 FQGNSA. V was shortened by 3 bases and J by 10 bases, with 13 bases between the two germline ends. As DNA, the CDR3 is TGTGCCAGCAGCTTGGTAGGGGTTGCATCACCCCTCCACTTT. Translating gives CASSLVGVASPLHF.

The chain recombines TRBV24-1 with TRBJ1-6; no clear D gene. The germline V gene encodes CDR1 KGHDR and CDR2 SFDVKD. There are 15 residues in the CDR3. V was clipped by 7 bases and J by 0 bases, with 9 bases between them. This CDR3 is CATSLPGSYNSPLHF. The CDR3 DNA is TGTGCCACCAGCCTCCCCGGCTCCTATAATTCACCCCTCCACTTT.